Listed here are 28 T cell receptor beta chains from one sample, sequenced in a study of PD-1 blockade in classical Hodgkin lymphoma. TCRdb keeps only in-frame clones here, not all; method: immunoSEQ multiplex PCR. The sample carries 46,000 or so clones, 65% to 85% recorded once. Relapse after autologous stem cell transplantation occurred in every patient, and brentuximab vedotin exposure varied. The source was peripheral blood mononuclear cells (PBMCs), collected at baseline. These receptor sequences come from a human donor with classical Hodgkin lymphoma.

This clone was recorded a few times. V and J are TRBV11-1 and TRBJ1-2; TRBD1 agrees at 8 bases. J gave up 8 bases and V 2 bases, and 4 bases lay outside the gene matches. Germline lookup yields CDR1 SGHAT and CDR2 FQDESV (reference sequence). The CDR3 extends over 13 amino acids. CDR3 protein: CASSLIQGEGYTF. CDR3 DNA sequence: TGTGCCAGCAGCTTAATACAGGGGGAAGGCTACACCTTC.

The chain joins TRBV10-3 to TRBJ1-5; the D is unclear. Germline V CDR1 and CDR2: ENHRY, SYGVKD. The CDR3 runs to 13 residues. Trimming took off 0 bases at V and 7 bases at J, with 7 bases between the two ends. The CDR3 sequence is CAISESTPQPQHF. The CDR3 DNA sequence: TGTGCCATCAGTGAGTCGACACCCCAGCCCCAGCATTTT.

The rearrangement links TRBV19 to TRBJ1-2, with D unclear. Trimming stripped 3 bases from V and 4 bases from J, with 15 bases between. The CDR3 is made up of 15 amino acids. Germline CDR1 and CDR2: LNHDA and SQIVND (reference sequence). CDR3 bases: TGTGCCAGTAGTATCCTTAACGCCAACCGCTATGGCTACACCTTC. Protein sequence: CASSILNANRYGYTF.

This clone came up a few times. This chain connects TRBV28 to TRBJ2-3; 10 positions agree with TRBD2. Germline V gives CDR1 MDHEN, CDR2 SYDVKM. The CDR3 extends over 16 amino acids. V gave up 2 bases and J gave up 7 bases; unmatched junction bases: 9. The CDR3, as DNA: TGTGCCAGCAGTTTAGGAGCGGGGGGGATAGGGAATACGCAGTATTTT. This encodes CASSLGAGGIGNTQYF.

V usage is TRBV11-3 and J usage is TRBJ1-1; 8 nucleotides line up with TRBD1. The V gene's germline CDR1 is SGHNT and CDR2 YENEEA. The ends lost 5 bases at V and 0 bases at J; junction bases unmatched: 11. The CDR3 totals 17 residues. CDR3 loop: CASSTGQGRFMNTEAFF. The CDR3 DNA follows: TGTGCCAGCAGCACAGGACAGGGAAGGTTCATGAACACTGAAGCTTTCTTT.

This clone was detected ten times or more. The J gene is TRBJ1-1, the V gene TRBV15; D unresolved. Germline V lookup: CDR1 LNHNV, CDR2 YYDKDF (reference sequence). Trimming removed 5 bases from V and 4 bases from J, with 11 bases in between. CDR3 size: 13 residues. The CDR3 DNA is TGTGCCACCAGCGGGCAGATATTCACTGAAGCTTTCTTT. It encodes CATSGQIFTEAFF.

This rearrangement joins TRBV6-1 to TRBJ2-1, with D possibly matching TRBD2 (6 bases). The CDR3 runs 16 residues. Germline CDR1 reads MNHNS; CDR2 reads SASEGT. Trimming took 3 bases from V and 4 from J, leaving 16 bases between them. The CDR3 spells CASSEFPGEIYNEQFF. DNA for the CDR3: TGTGCCAGCAGTGAGTTCCCGGGGGAGATTTACAATGAGCAGTTCTTC.

The chain recombines TRBV5-4 with TRBJ1-2, with no clear D. Trimming stripped 5 bases from V and 0 bases from J, with 14 bases between. This CDR3 has 15 residues. The germline gives CDR1 SGHNT, CDR2 YYREEE (reference sequence). CDR3 sequence (DNA): TGTGCCAGCAGGGGAGGGCCGCCGGCTAACTATGGCTACACCTTC. Its protein product is CASRGGPPANYGYTF.

The CDR3: CSVEATIEQFF. In nucleotides, the CDR3 is TGCAGCGTTGAAGCCACTATTGAGCAGTTCTTC. This chain joins TRBV29-1 and TRBJ2-1; D is unclear. V lost 1 base, J lost 9 bases, and 7 bases lay in between. This CDR3 is 11 amino acids long. The germline V gene encodes CDR1 SQVTM and CDR2 ANQGSEA.

The V gene is TRBV2, the J gene TRBJ1-5; perhaps TRBD1 as D (5 bases). The germline V gene has CDR1 SNHLY and CDR2 FYNNEI. V was cut by 7 bases and J by 6 bases, with 13 bases left in between. The CDR3 extends over 13 amino acids. The CDR3 loop reads CASKGQVGQPQHF. The CDR3 DNA is TGTGCCAGCAAGGGGCAGGTTGGTCAGCCCCAGCATTTT.

This chain links TRBV27 with TRBJ1-5; no definite D call. This CDR3 contains 14 residues. The V end lost 1 base, the J end lost 5 bases, and 9 bases lay between the germline ends. Germline CDR1 and CDR2: MNHEY and SMNVEV (reference sequence). CDR3 region: CASSLFGSDQPQHF. For the CDR3, the DNA is TGTGCCAGCAGTTTATTTGGCAGTGATCAGCCCCAGCATTTT.

The CDR3 region has the DNA TGTGCCACCCGCTTACAGGGGCTAAAGAATGGCTACACCTTC. This codes for CATRLQGLKNGYTF. This rearrangement joins TRBV28 to TRBJ1-2; TRBD1 agrees at 7 bases. The CDR3 totals 14 residues. Germline CDR1 is MDHEN and CDR2 is SYDVKM. V shed 10 bases and J 6 bases; nucleotides not matched to a gene: 14.

This clone was picked up a small number of times. The rearrangement joins TRBV6-6 to TRBJ2-2; D gene uncertain. CDR1 is MNHNY and CDR2 is SVGAGI in the germline V gene (reference sequence). This CDR3 spans 14 amino acids. Trimming shortened V by 8 bases and J by 5 bases, and 15 bases separated the two germline ends. The chain's CDR3 is CASSPALLTGELFF. DNA for the CDR3: TGTGCCAGCTCCCCGGCCCTCCTGACCGGGGAGCTGTTTTTT.

This chain uses TRBV28 with TRBJ2-6, with 7 bases aligning to TRBD1. V lost 6 bases and J lost 4; bases outside the gene matches: 18. This CDR3 comprises 19 residues. Germline CDR1 and CDR2: MDHEN and SYDVKM. In nucleotides, the CDR3 is TGTGCCAGCAGCCCGAGGTCCTGGGACAGTAGGGCGGGGGCCAACGTCCTGACTTTC. Translating gives CASSPRSWDSRAGANVLTF.

Details on this clone: Other DNA variants within this sample encode the same CDR3. The gene calls are TRBV5-1 and TRBJ1-4, with a possible D match to TRBD1 (6 bases). The CDR3 is 14 residues long. Germline assignment: CDR1 SGHRS and CDR2 YFSETQ. Trimming cost V 3 bases and J 4 bases, with 10 bases left between them. CDR3 region: CASSSTGINEKLFF. The CDR3 nucleotides read TGCGCCAGCAGCTCGACAGGAATTAATGAAAAACTGTTTTTT.

The V call is TRBV6-5, the J call TRBJ1-2; the D gene is possibly TRBD1 (5 bases). The CDR3 spans 12 residues. Trimming took off 5 bases at V and 6 bases at J, with 10 bases between the two ends. Germline V lookup: CDR1 MNHEY, CDR2 SVGAGI. The CDR3 nucleotides are TGTGCCAGCAGTACAGTCAGGGATGGCTACACCTTC. It translates to CASSTVRDGYTF.

The chain is built from TRBV19 and TRBJ2-3; 7 bases are shared with TRBD1. The CDR3 has 14 amino acids. From germline, CDR1 is LNHDA and CDR2 SQIVND (reference sequence). With V trimmed by 7 bases and J by 2 bases, 6 bases remained unmatched. The CDR3: CASTSGTATDTQYF. The CDR3 coding sequence is TGTGCCAGTACATCCGGGACAGCCACAGATACGCAGTATTTT.

This clone appeared once. The V call is TRBV25-1, the J call TRBJ1-2, with 7 bases identical to TRBD1. This CDR3 contains 15 residues. Germline V CDR1 and CDR2: MGHDK, SYGVNS. V lost 2 bases and J lost 1; bases outside the gene matches: 4. CDR3 sequence (DNA): TGTGCCAGCAGTGAAGTGGGACAGCGTAACTATGGCTACACCTTC. Encoded protein: CASSEVGQRNYGYTF.

This clone was counted between two and nine times. This chain uses TRBV19 with TRBJ1-1; 7 nucleotides align to TRBD1. There are 13 residues in the CDR3. The V and J ends lost 7 bases and 4 bases, in that order; junction bases with no gene match: 6. Germline CDR1 LNHDA, CDR2 SQIVND (reference sequence). CDR3 DNA sequence: TGTGCCAGTATCCGGGACAGACTCACTGAAGCTTTCTTT. This gives the protein CASIRDRLTEAFF.

The chain is built from TRBV5-1 and TRBJ1-2, with unresolved D. Between the trimmed V and J ends, which lost 0 bases and 5 bases, there was a span of 11 bases. Germline CDR1 SGHRS, CDR2 YFSETQ. This CDR3 is built from 14 residues. CDR3 bases: TGCGCCAGCAGCTTGGCCGAGGCGCAGTATGGCTACACCTTC. As protein: CASSLAEAQYGYTF.

CDR3 protein: CASSAYGGRDTDTQYF. DNA for the CDR3: TGTGCCAGCAGCGCCTACGGGGGGCGGGACACAGATACGCAGTATTTT. The genes are TRBV9 and TRBJ2-3, with a tentative D call TRBD2 (7 bases). Germline CDR1 is SGDLS and CDR2 is YYNGEE. CDR3 size: 16 residues. V lost 3 bases and J lost 2, with 16 bases in between. The full variable domain, in which reference TRBV9 and TRBJ2-3 provide the parts outside the CDR3, is DSGVTQTPKHLITATGQRVTLRCSPRSGDLSVYWYQQSLDQGLQFLIQYYNGEERAKGNILERFSAQQFPDLHSELNLSSLELGDSALYFCASSAYGGRDTDTQYFGPGTRLTVL.

This clone was counted once. The J gene is TRBJ2-2, the V gene TRBV15; D is uncertain. V lost 0 bases and J lost 1, with 3 bases in between. This CDR3 has 14 residues. The germline CDR1 and CDR2 sequences are LNHNV and YYDKDF (reference sequence). CDR3 sequence reads: CATSRDGNTGELFF. In DNA form, the CDR3 reads TGTGCCACCAGCAGAGACGGGAACACCGGGGAGCTGTTTTTT. Full variable domain (remainder filled in from reference TRBV15 and TRBJ2-2): DAMVIQNPRYQVTQFGKPVTLSCSQTLNHNVMYWYQQKSSQAPKLLFHYYDKDFNNEADTPDNFQSRRPNTSFCFLDIRSPGLGDTAMYLCATSRDGNTGELFFGEGSRLTVL.

This clone was counted a single time. The sample has other DNA sequences that encode this CDR3 too. The chain carries TRBV19 and TRBJ2-6; D ambiguous. V lost 5 bases and J lost 0, with 8 bases in between. Germline assignment: CDR1 LNHDA and CDR2 SQIVND (reference sequence). CDR3 size: 15 residues. This CDR3 reads CASSLGSSGANVLTF. CDR3 bases: TGTGCCAGTAGTCTCGGCTCCTCTGGGGCCAACGTCCTGACTTTC.

The chain is built from TRBV5-1 and TRBJ1-2; TRBD1 is a possible D gene (5 bases). CDR1 is SGHRS, CDR2 YFSETQ, per germline. The length of the CDR3 is 13 residues. The V and J ends lost 1 base and 4 bases respectively, with 8 bases between them. The CDR3 sequence: CASSLTGPYGYTF. Here the CDR3 DNA reads TGCGCCAGCAGCTTGACAGGACCCTATGGCTACACCTTC.

This chain links TRBV19 with TRBJ1-2; 7 nucleotides agree with TRBD1. Germline V gene data show CDR1 as LNHDA and CDR2 as SQIVND (reference sequence). J lost 4 bases, V lost 3 bases, and 5 bases had no gene match. The CDR3 has 14 amino acids. The CDR3 nucleotides read TGTGCCAGTAGTATCGGCCAGGGGGGCTATGGCTACACCTTC. Translating it yields CASSIGQGGYGYTF.

The rearrangement joins TRBV10-2 to TRBJ2-1, with D possibly being TRBD1 (6 bases). Germline CDR1 WSHSY, CDR2 SAAADI. V was cut by 2 bases and J by 8 bases, with 19 bases left in between. This CDR3 contains 16 residues. In DNA, the CDR3 is TGCGCCAGCAGTGAGCCCGACAGAACTGGGGGCCATGAGCAGTTCTTC. Translation gives CASSEPDRTGGHEQFF.

The rearrangement joins TRBV28 to TRBJ2-7; D gene unclear. Germline values: CDR1 MDHEN, CDR2 SYDVKM. CDR3 length: 10 residues. The V end lost 3 bases, the J end lost 11 bases, and 8 bases lay between the germline ends. DNA of the CDR3: TGTGCCAGCAGTTTCGTCCGGAAGTACTTC. Translation gives CASSFVRKYF.

This clone has a single count. The chain's CDR3 is CASSLAGGGETQYF. CDR3 DNA: TGTGCCAGCAGCTTAGCGGGGGGTGGTGAGACCCAGTACTTC. This chain connects TRBV7-3 to TRBJ2-5; 8 positions agree with TRBD2. The V segment lost 2 bases and the J segment 5 bases; nucleotides outside the gene matches: 4. Germline lookup yields CDR1 SGHTA and CDR2 FQGTGA. The CDR3 consists of 14 residues.